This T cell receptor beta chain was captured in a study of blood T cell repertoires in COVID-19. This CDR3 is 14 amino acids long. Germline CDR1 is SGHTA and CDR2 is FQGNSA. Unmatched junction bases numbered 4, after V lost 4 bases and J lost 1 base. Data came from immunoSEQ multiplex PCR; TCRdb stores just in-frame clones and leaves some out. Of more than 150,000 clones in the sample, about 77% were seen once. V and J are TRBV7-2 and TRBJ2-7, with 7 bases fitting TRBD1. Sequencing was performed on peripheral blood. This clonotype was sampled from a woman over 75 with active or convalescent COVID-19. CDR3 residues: CASSSRQGSYEQYF. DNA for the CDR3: TGTGCCAGCAGCTCCCGACAGGGTTCCTACGAGCAGTACTTC.